Each of the 14 T cell receptor beta chains below was sequenced from the same sample in a study of graft-versus-host responses after intestinal transplantation. Antigen specificity for these receptors is unknown. The assay was immunoSEQ multiplex PCR, and TCRdb's table has in-frame clones only and misses some. The sample holds approximately 100,000 clones, approximately 93% seen once. The source material was unstimulated CD8+ T cells sorted from spleen or lymph node cells, sampled before intestinal transplant. These receptors came from a human donor who received an intestinal transplant.

V is TRBV30 and J is TRBJ2-6, with D unclear. V dropped 1 base and J dropped 2 bases, with 6 bases sitting between them. Germline V gene data show CDR1 as GTSNPN and CDR2 as SVGIG (reference sequence). The CDR3 covers 14 residues. CDR3: CAWSDAAGANVLTF. The DNA of the CDR3 is TGTGCCTGGAGTGACGCGGCTGGGGCCAACGTCCTGACTTTC.

V gene TRBV4-1 combines with J gene TRBJ2-6; perhaps TRBD2 as D (6 bases). V was trimmed by 11 bases and J by 5 bases, leaving 16 bases between them. This CDR3 contains 14 residues. The germline V gene has CDR1 MGHRA and CDR2 YSYEKL. The CDR3, as DNA: TGCGCCTGTTCGGGGGTAGGGAGGGCCAACGTCCTGACTTTC. It yields the protein CACSGVGRANVLTF.

This chain connects TRBV5-4 to TRBJ1-1; no firm D call. Germline-derived CDR1 and CDR2 are SGHNT and YYREEE (reference sequence). V dropped 4 bases and J dropped 2 bases, with 3 bases sitting between them. This CDR3 comprises 11 residues. The CDR3 nucleotides read TGTGCCAGCAGCAGAAACACTGAAGCTTTCTTT. It specifies CASSRNTEAFF.

The chain is built from TRBV15 and TRBJ2-7; 9 bases fit TRBD1. The CDR3 totals 17 residues. The V gene end was trimmed by 0 bases and the J gene end by 4 bases; junction bases not matched to a gene: 10. The germline CDR1 and CDR2 sequences are LNHNV and YYDKDF (reference sequence). The CDR3 region is CATSRDAAETGGYEQYF. CDR3 nucleotide sequence: TGTGCCACCAGCAGAGATGCGGCCGAGACAGGGGGGTACGAGCAGTACTTC.

This chain links TRBV19 with TRBJ2-1; a possible D gene is TRBD2 (5 bases). V gave up 1 base and J gave up 15 bases, with 10 bases separating them. This CDR3 spans 11 amino acids. The germline V gene encodes CDR1 LNHDA and CDR2 SQIVND (reference sequence). As DNA, the CDR3 is TGTGCCAGTAGTATAGCGGGGATTGTGTTCTTC. It codes for CASSIAGIVFF.

This clone was observed a single time. This rearrangement joins TRBV7-8 to TRBJ1-1; 9 positions match TRBD1. The CDR3 loop spans 13 amino acids. J was trimmed by 6 bases and V by 5 bases; bases with no gene match: 4. Germline V gene lookup returns CDR1 SGHVS and CDR2 FQNEAQ. CDR3 amino acids: CASSANRGPEAFF. CDR3 coding DNA: TGTGCCAGCAGCGCAAACAGGGGGCCTGAAGCTTTCTTT. The whole variable domain, filled in from reference TRBV7-8 and TRBJ1-1, reads GAGVSQSPRYKVAKRGQDVALRCDPISGHVSLFWYQQALGQGPEFLTYFQNEAQLDKSGLPSDRFFAERPEGSVSTLKIQRTQQEDSAVYLCASSANRGPEAFFGQGTRLTVV.

This chain connects TRBV13 to TRBJ2-3; the match to TRBD1 covers 7 bases. CDR1 is PRHDT, CDR2 FYEKMQ, per germline (reference sequence). The CDR3 has 16 amino acids. Germline trimming cut 5 bases from V and 4 bases from J; bases unmatched to any gene: 12. The CDR3 nucleotides are TGTGCCAGCAGCCACACGACAGGGCCTTACCCAGATACGCAGTATTTT. It specifies CASSHTTGPYPDTQYF.

This rearrangement joins TRBV19 to TRBJ1-2, with 7 bases aligning to TRBD1. The CDR3 length is 18 residues. J lost 0 bases, V lost 5 bases, and 15 bases had no gene match. Looked up from germline, CDR1 is LNHDA and CDR2 is SQIVND (reference sequence). The CDR3 loop reads CASSYPWVDRFSNYGYTF. CDR3 coding DNA: TGTGCCAGTAGTTACCCCTGGGTGGACAGGTTCTCTAACTATGGCTACACCTTC.

The chain carries TRBV27 and TRBJ2-1; 9 bases are shared with TRBD2. The CDR3 runs to 17 residues. Losses at the gene ends were 5 bases for V and 1 base for J; bases not matched to a gene: 9. CDR1 MNHEY and CDR2 SMNVEV come from the germline V gene (reference sequence). As DNA, the CDR3 is TGTGCCAGCAGTCCCCCACTAGCGGGTAGATCCTACAATGAGCAGTTCTTC. It codes for CASSPPLAGRSYNEQFF.

The CDR3 region is CASSLVLMNTEAFF. In DNA, the CDR3 is TGTGCCAGCAGCTTAGTATTGATGAACACTGAAGCTTTCTTT. This chain uses TRBV11-1 with TRBJ1-1; the D is unclear. With 1 base removed from V and 0 bases from J, the gap between germline ends came to 6 bases. This CDR3 comprises 14 residues. Germline CDR1 and CDR2: SGHAT and FQDESV (reference sequence).

The chain has TRBV7-8 and TRBJ1-2, with D possibly matching TRBD1 (6 bases). V gave up 1 base and J gave up 3 bases, with 18 bases separating them. The CDR3 totals 17 residues. CDR1 and CDR2 (germline): SGHVS, FQNEAQ. The CDR3 nucleotides are TGTGCCAGCAGCTTAGTTCCCCTACAGGGCCCTGACTATGGCTACACCTTC. Protein: CASSLVPLQGPDYGYTF.

The chain links TRBV5-5 to TRBJ2-5, with a tentative D call TRBD1 (5 bases). This CDR3 spans 17 amino acids. The V end was cut by 4 bases, the J end by 5 bases, with 24 bases between. Germline V CDR1 and CDR2: SGHKS, YYEKEE (reference sequence). This chain's CDR3 is CASSPIWGRVTAETQYF. The CDR3 nucleotides are TGTGCCAGCAGCCCCATCTGGGGCAGGGTGACGGCGGAGACCCAGTACTTC.

Comments on this clone: The same CDR3 is also encoded by other DNA sequences in this sample. CDR3 sequence reads: CASSYSGSNEQFF. Here the CDR3 DNA reads TGTGCCAGCAGTTACTCGGGGTCGAATGAGCAGTTCTTC. The J gene is TRBJ2-1, the V gene TRBV6-5; D remains unclear. CDR1 is MNHEY and CDR2 is SVGAGI in the germline V gene. Between the trimmed V and J ends, which lost 0 bases and 7 bases, there was a span of 7 bases. This CDR3 region has 13 residues.

This chain connects TRBV12-5 to TRBJ1-4; D possibly corresponds to TRBD1 (5 bases). The CDR3 runs to 14 residues. CDR1 is LGHNT and CDR2 is FRNRAP in the germline V gene. The germline V and J ends were trimmed by 0 bases and 7 bases, with 9 bases remaining between them. The CDR3 sequence is CASGLVPGTEKLFF. In DNA, the CDR3 is TGTGCTAGTGGTTTGGTACCAGGGACTGAAAAACTGTTTTTT.